Sequencing of this TCR beta chain was carried out in a study of blood T cells in healthy people across ages. The CDR3 loop spans 13 amino acids. Germline-derived CDR1 and CDR2 are DFQATT and SNEGSKA (reference sequence). Trimming stripped 2 bases from V and 2 bases from J, with 10 bases between. The second PCR ran roughly 6 to 11 cycles with a sample-barcoded 5' primer and J-beta primers. TCRdb itself ran the 5' RACE reads through MiXCR, one entry per CDR3 protein. The data contain over 950,000 distinct CDR3 sequences, roughly 51% of them singletons. The chain uses TRBV20-1 and TRBJ2-7; D remains unclear. This receptor was taken from a woman between 55 and 75 years old in good health. What was sequenced was blood. CDR3: CSARSMTAYEQYF. The CDR3 region has the DNA TGCAGTGCTAGATCCATGACCGCCTACGAGCAGTACTTC.